One and the same sample provided the 20 T cell receptor beta chains below, sequenced in a study of T cell responses to AZD1222 COVID-19 vaccine. Profiled with immunoSEQ multiplex PCR; TCRdb holds only in-frame clones, not every one. Found here are about 90,000 clones, approximately 86% of them singletons; the top ten hold 10%. Material: peripheral blood, obtained on day 0 of MenACWY control vaccination. Source of these receptors: an adult in good health.

V and J are TRBV19 and TRBJ1-1; TRBD1 is a possible D gene (5 bases). Germline values: CDR1 LNHDA, CDR2 SQIVND (reference sequence). The CDR3 extends over 13 amino acids. V shed 8 bases and J shed 3 bases, with 13 bases lying between them. DNA of the CDR3: TGTGCCAGTTCAACCGGGGGGGACACTGAAGCTTTCTTT. It codes for CASSTGGDTEAFF.

This clone is a singleton in its sample. The V call is TRBV5-4, the J call TRBJ2-7; D may be TRBD1 or TRBD2 (5 bases each). The length of the CDR3 is 16 residues. V was clipped by 0 bases and J by 7 bases, with 20 bases between them. CDR1 and CDR2 (germline): SGHNT, YYREEE (reference sequence). CDR3 bases: TGTGCCAGCAGCTTGGGGGATCCGGGGCTTAAGCGGGAGCAGTACTTC. This encodes CASSLGDPGLKREQYF.

The chain has TRBV7-9 and TRBJ2-3; possible D gene TRBD2, 6 bases. From germline, CDR1 is SEHNR and CDR2 FQNEAQ (reference sequence). The CDR3 is made up of 16 amino acids. The V end lost 3 bases, the J end lost 1 base, and 14 bases lay between the germline ends. The CDR3 DNA is TGTGCCAGCAGCTTCGGAGGCGGGGAGGGCACAGATACGCAGTATTTT. Amino acids: CASSFGGGEGTDTQYF.

The chain has TRBV3-1 (or the pseudogene TRBV3-2) and TRBJ1-4; 10 nucleotides line up with TRBD1. The V segment lost 2 bases and the J segment 7 bases; nucleotides outside the gene matches: 4. CDR3 length equals 15 residues. Germline V gene lookup returns CDR1 LGHDT and CDR2 YNNKEL (reference sequence). The CDR3 here is CASSQQTGGVEKLFF. The CDR3 DNA sequence: TGTGCCAGCAGCCAACAGACAGGGGGCGTTGAAAAACTGTTTTTT.

The chain employs TRBV15 and TRBJ2-5; TRBD2 matches at 7 bases. The CDR3 is made up of 15 amino acids. The V segment lost 0 bases and the J segment 4 bases; nucleotides outside the gene matches: 5. Germline CDR1 reads LNHNV; CDR2 reads YYDKDF (reference sequence). The CDR3 spells CATSRDPGGGETQYF. CDR3 DNA: TGTGCCACCAGCAGAGATCCGGGGGGTGGAGAGACCCAGTACTTC. Complete variable domain (other parts from reference TRBV15 and TRBJ2-5): DAMVIQNPRYQVTQFGKPVTLSCSQTLNHNVMYWYQQKSSQAPKLLFHYYDKDFNNEADTPDNFQSRRPNTSFCFLDIRSPGLGDTAMYLCATSRDPGGGETQYFGPGTRLLVL.

V and J are TRBV19 and TRBJ2-1; D tentatively reads TRBD1 or TRBD2 (5 bases each). Trimming took off 3 bases at V and 5 bases at J, with 17 bases between the two ends. The CDR3 has 16 amino acids. Per germline, CDR1 LNHDA and CDR2 SQIVND (reference sequence). CDR3 nucleotides: TGTGCCAGTAGTATCTGGGGCTCGGGGTCCAACAATGAGCAGTTCTTC. This encodes CASSIWGSGSNNEQFF. Full variable domain (rest looked up from reference TRBV19 and TRBJ2-1): DGGITQSPKYLFRKEGQNVTLSCEQNLNHDAMYWYRQDPGQGLRLIYYSQIVNDFQKGDIAEGYSVSREKKESFPLTVTSAQKNPTAFYLCASSIWGSGSNNEQFFGPGTRLTVL.

The table lists this clone with a count of one. The chain combines TRBV19 with TRBJ1-1; D is unclear. The CDR3 has 14 amino acids. Looked up from germline, CDR1 is LNHDA and CDR2 is SQIVND (reference sequence). Trimming shortened V by 3 bases and J by 3 bases, and 11 bases separated the two germline ends. DNA of the CDR3: TGTGCCAGTAGTATTAGACAAGTAGACACTGAAGCTTTCTTT. Amino acids: CASSIRQVDTEAFF.

The rearrangement uses TRBV6-5 and TRBJ1-4; 7 bases align to TRBD1. Germline V gene lookup returns CDR1 MNHEY and CDR2 SVGAGI. The CDR3 runs to 13 residues. V gave up 11 bases and J gave up 8 bases; unmatched junction bases: 11. The DNA for the CDR3 is TGTGCCTCTGGACAGGACGAGCGAGAAAAACTGTTTTTT. Translating gives CASGQDEREKLFF.

The CDR3 loop reads CASRSITGTGVKTQYF. The CDR3, as DNA: TGTGCCAGTAGGAGCATAACCGGGACAGGGGTCAAGACCCAGTACTTC. This chain joins TRBV19 and TRBJ2-5, with 10 bases fitting TRBD1. The ends lost 6 bases at V and 6 bases at J; junction bases unmatched: 13. Germline CDR1 and CDR2: LNHDA and SQIVND (reference sequence). The CDR3 loop spans 16 amino acids. Full variable domain (missing parts from reference TRBV19 and TRBJ2-5): DGGITQSPKYLFRKEGQNVTLSCEQNLNHDAMYWYRQDPGQGLRLIYYSQIVNDFQKGDIAEGYSVSREKKESFPLTVTSAQKNPTAFYLCASRSITGTGVKTQYFGPGTRLLVL.

This sequence joins TRBV2 and TRBJ1-5; D gene uncertain. The CDR3 runs to 18 residues. Germline V CDR1 and CDR2: SNHLY, FYNNEI. The V gene lost 6 bases and the J gene lost 0 bases, with 21 bases spanning the gap. The CDR3 region is CASRERTLSSYSNQPQHF. The DNA of the CDR3 is TGTGCCAGCAGGGAGAGGACCCTCTCATCTTATAGCAATCAGCCCCAGCATTTT.

The chain combines TRBV12-5 with TRBJ2-7; TRBD1 might be the D (6 bases). The germline V gene encodes CDR1 LGHNT and CDR2 FRNRAP. There are 15 residues in the CDR3. Trimming took 0 bases from V and 3 from J, leaving 12 bases between them. The CDR3 DNA follows: TGTGCTAGTGGTTTGGTAAGCGGCAGGGGCTACGAGCAGTACTTC. This encodes CASGLVSGRGYEQYF.

This clone was detected only a few times. The rearrangement uses TRBV7-2 and TRBJ1-1; D remains ambiguous. Between the trimmed V and J ends, which lost 4 bases and 4 bases, there was a span of 13 bases. Looked up from germline, CDR1 is SGHTA and CDR2 is FQGNSA. The CDR3 contains 14 residues. Written as DNA, the CDR3 is TGTGCCAGCAGCTCCCAGTCGGGGTCCACTGAAGCTTTCTTT. It encodes CASSSQSGSTEAFF.

This rearrangement joins TRBV19 to TRBJ2-3; weak D call: TRBD2 (6 bases). The germline gives CDR1 LNHDA, CDR2 SQIVND (reference sequence). Trimming removed 7 bases from V and 5 bases from J, with 16 bases in between. CDR3 size: 14 residues. The CDR3 nucleotides are TGTGCCAGTACCGGCGGGGCGGCGGGAGATACGCAGTATTTT. Translation: CASTGGAAGDTQYF.

This clone showed up just a few times. This chain uses TRBV7-2 with TRBJ1-1; D gene unclear. Trimming cost V 2 bases and J 4 bases, with 11 bases left between them. This CDR3 is built from 14 residues. CDR1 is SGHTA and CDR2 is FQGNSA in the germline V gene. The CDR3: CASSLSTLGTEAFF. The CDR3 DNA reads as TGTGCCAGCAGCTTATCCACCTTGGGCACTGAAGCTTTCTTT.

This clone was counted a single time. The chain employs TRBV19 and TRBJ1-5; unclear D gene. Trimming took 5 bases from V and 0 from J, leaving 8 bases between them. Germline V gives CDR1 LNHDA, CDR2 SQIVND (reference sequence). The CDR3 runs 14 residues. The CDR3 reads CASSLQVSNQPQHF. CDR3 nucleotide sequence: TGTGCCAGTAGTCTTCAGGTTAGCAATCAGCCCCAGCATTTT.

This clone came up a few times. The rearrangement uses TRBV7-9 and TRBJ1-6; D ambiguous. CDR3 size: 17 residues. V lost 4 bases to trimming and J lost 0 bases, with 13 bases between them. Germline assignment: CDR1 SEHNR and CDR2 FQNEAQ (reference sequence). The CDR3 here is CASSSPSGSSYNSPLHF. The CDR3 DNA reads TGTGCCAGCAGCTCCCCCTCAGGTAGCTCCTATAATTCACCCCTCCACTTT.

Only one count was recorded for this clone. The gene calls are TRBV30 and TRBJ1-6; perhaps TRBD1 as D (6 bases). Looked up from germline, CDR1 is GTSNPN and CDR2 is SVGIG (reference sequence). The CDR3 contains 12 residues. The germline V and J ends were trimmed by 0 bases and 10 bases, with 7 bases remaining between them. CDR3 coding DNA: TGTGCCTGGAGTGTAGGGGGATCACCCCTCCACTTT. Translating gives CAWSVGGSPLHF.

This clone was recorded only once. The chain recombines TRBV2 with TRBJ2-5; D is undetermined. The CDR3 sequence is 16 residues long. Germline V gene sequence: CDR1 SNHLY, CDR2 FYNNEI. V was shortened by 7 bases and J by 5 bases, with 23 bases between the two germline ends. The CDR3 reads CASMGPIGNLRETQYF. The CDR3 DNA follows: TGTGCCAGCATGGGTCCAATTGGGAACTTGAGGGAGACCCAGTACTTC.

The chain uses TRBV20-1 and TRBJ2-7, with D possibly TRBD2 on 6 matching bases. Germline values: CDR1 DFQATT, CDR2 SNEGSKA (reference sequence). Deletions cut 3 bases from V and 2 bases from J, with 11 bases between. This CDR3 is 13 amino acids long. CDR3 sequence: CSASRGVAYEQYF. The CDR3 DNA sequence: TGCAGTGCTAGTCGCGGGGTAGCCTACGAGCAGTACTTC.

The sample holds a few counts of this clone. The chain couples TRBV5-1 to TRBJ2-1, with 8 bases aligning to TRBD1. Per the germline V gene, CDR1 is SGHRS and CDR2 is YFSETQ. This CDR3 contains 16 residues. V lost 0 bases, J lost 8 bases, and 10 bases stayed unmatched. In DNA, the CDR3 is TGCGCCAGCAGCTTGGGGATGGACAGGGCCAGCTATGAGCAGTTCTTC. Protein product: CASSLGMDRASYEQFF. Drawing the rest from reference TRBV5-1 and TRBJ2-1, the complete variable domain is KAGVTQTPRYLIKTRGQQVTLSCSPISGHRSVSWYQQTPGQGLQFLFEYFSETQRNKGNFPGRFSGRQFSNSRSEMNVSTLELGDSALYLCASSLGMDRASYEQFFGPGTRLTVL.